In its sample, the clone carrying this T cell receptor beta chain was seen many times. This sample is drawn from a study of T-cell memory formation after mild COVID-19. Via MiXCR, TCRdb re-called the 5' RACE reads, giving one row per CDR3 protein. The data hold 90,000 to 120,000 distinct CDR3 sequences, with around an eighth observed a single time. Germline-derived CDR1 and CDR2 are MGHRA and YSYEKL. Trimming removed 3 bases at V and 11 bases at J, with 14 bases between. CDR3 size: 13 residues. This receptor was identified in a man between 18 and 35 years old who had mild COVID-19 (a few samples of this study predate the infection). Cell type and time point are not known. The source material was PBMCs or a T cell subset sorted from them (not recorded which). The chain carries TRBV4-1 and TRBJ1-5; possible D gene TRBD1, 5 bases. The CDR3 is CASSHDPQGSQHF. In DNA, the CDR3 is TGCGCCAGCAGCCACGACCCCCAGGGTTCCCAGCATTTT.